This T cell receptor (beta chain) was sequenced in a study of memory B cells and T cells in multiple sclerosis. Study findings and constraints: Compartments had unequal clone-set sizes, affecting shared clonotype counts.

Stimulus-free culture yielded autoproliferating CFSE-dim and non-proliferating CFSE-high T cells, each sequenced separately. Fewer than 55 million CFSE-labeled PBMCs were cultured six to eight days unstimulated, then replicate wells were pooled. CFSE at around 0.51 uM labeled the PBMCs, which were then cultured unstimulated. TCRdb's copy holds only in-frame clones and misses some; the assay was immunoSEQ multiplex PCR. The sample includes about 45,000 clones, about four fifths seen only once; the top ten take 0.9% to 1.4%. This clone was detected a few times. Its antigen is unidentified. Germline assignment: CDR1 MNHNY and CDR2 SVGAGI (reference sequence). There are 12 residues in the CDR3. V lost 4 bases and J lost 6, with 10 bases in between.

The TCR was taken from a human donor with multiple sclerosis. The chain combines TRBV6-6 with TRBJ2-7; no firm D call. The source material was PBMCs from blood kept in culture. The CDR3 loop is CASSSDRFEQYF. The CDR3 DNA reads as TGTGCCAGCAGTTCGGACCGGTTCGAGCAGTACTTC.